The TCR beta chain described here comes from a study of blood T cell repertoires in COVID-19 (dated by TCRdb to the early 2020s). With regard to the full study: The collaborator samples originated in the United States, Italy and Spain and spanned the acute and convalescent phases of COVID-19. The sample metadata nearly always contained a de-identified subject ID, COVID-19 status, age in years and sex. Deeply sampled blood TCRbeta repertoires from subjects exposed to, actively infected with, or recovered from COVID-19 were included in the dataset. The samples were drawn from the first 160 participants of the ongoing ImmuneRACE study and from 1,254 subjects provided by 6 global collaborators. A freely available public database, intended as a resource for researchers studying the immune response to SARS-CoV-2, is where the repertoires were released. The material from the prospective study consisted of cDNA or gDNA derived from T cells, B-cell-depleted T cells, or PBMCs. Where available, HLA class I and class II types were taken from metadata supplied by the sample provider and were not determined by assay-based typing. Results the study describes overall, beyond this receptor: Clinical and demographic metadata were provided uncurated, with the amount varying by source and participant.

Collaborating institutions collected whole blood in K2EDTA tubes following their own protocols. For TCRbeta analysis, collaborators shipped samples in one of three forms: frozen whole blood, isolated PBMCs, or DNA extracted from either of those sample types. TCRbeta CDR3 regions were amplified from genomic DNA by means of the immunoSEQ Assay, a bias-controlled multiplex PCR. The study's own analysis went as follows. Nucleated cell counts per sample were estimated from amplification of reference gene primers within the assay. To quantify the absolute abundance of each unique TCRbeta CDR3 rearrangement, sequence reads were collapsed and filtered. Productive Simpson clonality was computed per sample as the square root of Simpson's diversity index over productive rearrangements. TCRdb re-hosts the immuneACCESS table, in-frame sequences only. Its copies lack some clones; in the studies checked, an unresolved V gene accounts for under half of them, and the cause for the rest is not known. V, J and clone size were drawn from that table, and D and trimming were deduced from the DNA. The sample data list tens of thousands of clones, and almost 85% of these were observed just once. Roughly 22% of the sample comes from the top ten.

A word on this clone: Its antigen is unknown. Per-nucleotide qualities are absent, and no much larger clonotype sits a single base away.

Taken from cysteine to phenylalanine, the CDR3 has 14 residues. The CDR3 DNA has 42 bases and is translated from base 1. From a lookup of the germline V gene, CDR1 and CDR2 are SQVTM and ANQGSEA. Here V drops 8 bases and J drops 5 bases, and the junction holds 9 bases not matched to any gene. Sequencing used peripheral blood. This receptor chain uses TRBV29-1 and TRBJ2-1; TRBD2 agrees with 10 junctional bases. This clonotype was sampled from a human donor in a cohort sampled during active COVID-19. DNA sequence: TGCAGCCCCTGGGTAGCGGGGGGTAACAATGAGCAGTTCTTC. Its product reads: CSPWVAGGNNEQFF.